The 30 T cell receptor beta chains below come from one sample, sequenced in a study of T cells after yellow fever vaccination. TCRdb called the 5' RACE reads again in MiXCR, with one record for every CDR3 protein. The table lists some 390,000 distinct CDR3 sequences, roughly a sixth of them singletons. The material was PBMCs, obtained before the yellow fever booster vaccination. Receptor source: a man between 18 and 29 years old who received the YFV17D yellow fever vaccine.

The J gene is TRBJ1-1, the V gene TRBV4-1, with D unresolved. The CDR3 consists of 16 residues. V shed 0 bases and J shed 4 bases, with 15 bases lying between them. The V gene's germline CDR1 is MGHRA and CDR2 YSYEKL. This CDR3 reads CASSQDGQWGSTEAFF. In DNA, the CDR3 is TGCGCCAGCAGCCAAGACGGTCAATGGGGTAGCACTGAAGCTTTCTTT.

The CDR3 reads CASSPFMGNQPQHF. The CDR3 DNA sequence: TGTGCCAGCAGCCCCTTTATGGGCAATCAGCCCCAGCATTTT. V is TRBV5-6 and J is TRBJ1-5, with D unclear. The V gene lost 4 bases and the J gene lost 2 bases, with 10 bases spanning the gap. The CDR3 extends over 14 amino acids. Germline V gene lookup returns CDR1 SGHDT and CDR2 YYEEEE.

This clonotype was detected only once. The V call is TRBV12-3 or TRBV12-4, the J call TRBJ2-1; TRBD2 agrees at 9 bases. CDR3 length equals 15 residues. Unmatched junction bases numbered 5, after V lost 5 bases and J lost 3 bases. CDR3 in amino acids: CASSRLAEHYNEQFF. CDR3 nucleotides: TGTGCCAGCAGTCGACTAGCGGAACACTACAATGAGCAGTTCTTC.

This chain joins TRBV12-3 or TRBV12-4 and TRBJ2-1; 12 bases map to TRBD2. The junction had 10 bases not matched to a gene; V was cut back by 6 bases and J by 1 base. This CDR3 comprises 18 residues. CDR3: CASSPGTSGRRSYNEQFF. The CDR3 DNA sequence: TGTGCCAGCAGCCCCGGGACTAGCGGGCGTCGATCCTACAATGAGCAGTTCTTC.

The chain joins TRBV5-1 to TRBJ2-2, with a weak D call TRBD1 (6 bases). V was cut by 6 bases and J by 7 bases, with 19 bases left in between. Germline CDR1 and CDR2: SGHRS and YFSETQ. This CDR3 is built from 15 residues. This chain's CDR3 is CASKSAGELGGELFF. CDR3 DNA sequence: TGCGCCAGCAAATCGGCAGGGGAGTTAGGCGGGGAGCTGTTTTTT.

The chain recombines TRBV7-9 with TRBJ2-7; no clear D. The CDR3 runs to 16 residues. V gave up 5 bases and J gave up 3 bases, with 20 bases separating them. Germline values: CDR1 SEHNR, CDR2 FQNEAQ (reference sequence). The CDR3 region has the DNA TGTGCCAGCAGCCGTGGTGTAGGCAGCGATATCTACGAGCAGTACTTC. This codes for CASSRGVGSDIYEQYF.

This chain uses TRBV6-4 with TRBJ1-2, with 10 nucleotides matching TRBD1. This CDR3 is 14 amino acids long. Germline values: CDR1 MRHNA, CDR2 SNTAGT. The ends lost 4 bases at V and 3 bases at J; junction bases unmatched: 2. The CDR3 DNA reads as TGTGCCAGCAGTGGGGACAGGGGCCACTATGGCTACACCTTC. Residues: CASSGDRGHYGYTF.

The rearrangement joins TRBV4-1 to TRBJ2-1; TRBD1 matches 8 bases. Germline values: CDR1 MGHRA, CDR2 YSYEKL. CDR3 length: 17 amino acids. V lost 5 bases, J lost 2 bases, and 11 bases stayed unmatched. For the CDR3, the DNA is TGCGCCAGCAGCTCACGCAGGGGGCGACTTCCCTACAATGAGCAGTTCTTC. Its translation is CASSSRRGRLPYNEQFF.

Only a few counts were recorded for this clonotype. The CDR3 DNA is TGTGCCAGCAGCCGAGGGACCGTAGGAGCGGATGGCTACACCTTC. It is translated as CASSRGTVGADGYTF. The chain uses TRBV7-9 and TRBJ1-2; tentative D call: TRBD1 (5 bases). There are 15 residues in the CDR3. In germline, CDR1 is SEHNR, CDR2 FQNEAQ (reference sequence). Trimming shortened V by 5 bases and J by 6 bases, and 19 bases separated the two germline ends.

V gene TRBV10-3 combines with J gene TRBJ2-7, with D uncertain. Germline values: CDR1 ENHRY, CDR2 SYGVKD. Trimming stripped 2 bases from V and 4 bases from J, with 3 bases between. This CDR3 has 11 amino acids. The CDR3 sequence is CAISEGYEQYV. The CDR3 coding sequence is TGTGCCATCAGTGAGGGGTACGAGCAGTACGTC.

The CDR3 spells CASSPRGPLAGVSNEQFF. The CDR3 DNA reads TGCGCCAGCAGCCCGAGGGGGCCTCTAGCGGGGGTATCAAATGAGCAGTTCTTC. The gene calls are TRBV5-1 and TRBJ2-1; TRBD2 matches 10 bases. V shed 4 bases, J shed 7 bases, and the junction held 17 bases outside the gene matches. Germline V gene lookup returns CDR1 SGHRS and CDR2 YFSETQ. The CDR3 has 18 residues.

The gene calls are TRBV12-3 or TRBV12-4 and TRBJ2-1; 9 bases agree with TRBD1. The CDR3 covers 15 residues. The ends lost 4 bases at V and 0 bases at J; junction bases unmatched: 1. In DNA, the CDR3 is TGTGCCAGCAGTTCGGGACAGGGCTCCTACAATGAGCAGTTCTTC. Encoded protein: CASSSGQGSYNEQFF.

This clonotype was observed a handful of times. The rearrangement joins TRBV12-3 or TRBV12-4 to TRBJ2-3, with D possibly matching TRBD1 (6 bases). This CDR3 contains 13 residues. Trimming shortened V by 5 bases and J by 4 bases, and 10 bases separated the two germline ends. The CDR3 sequence: CASSRGQSDTQYF. CDR3 bases: TGTGCCAGCAGTCGTGGACAGTCAGATACGCAGTATTTT.

This clonotype appeared a few times. The chain is built from TRBV7-8 and TRBJ1-6, with TRBD1 matching 10 bases. The CDR3 has 14 amino acids. CDR1 and CDR2 from the germline V gene are SGHVS and FQNEAQ. V shed 3 bases and J 10 bases; nucleotides not matched to a gene: 3. Here the CDR3 reads CASSFGQGDSPLHF. CDR3 in DNA: TGTGCCAGCAGCTTCGGACAGGGGGACTCACCCCTCCACTTT.

V usage is TRBV2 and J usage is TRBJ2-1; TRBD2 aligns across 7 bases. Germline V lookup: CDR1 SNHLY, CDR2 FYNNEI. This CDR3 comprises 14 residues. Trimming cost V 1 base and J 9 bases; bases outside gene matches: 6. CDR3 nucleotide sequence: TGTGCCAGCAGTGAAGGACTAGCCCTCACTGAGCAGTTCTTC. This encodes CASSEGLALTEQFF. The whole variable domain, remainder taken from reference TRBV2 and TRBJ2-1, is EPEVTQTPSHQVTQMGQEVILRCVPISNHLYFYWYRQILGQKVEFLVSFYNNEISEKSEIFDDQFSVERPDGSNFTLKIRSTKLEDSAMYFCASSEGLALTEQFFGPGTRLTVL.

This clonotype has just a few counts. This rearrangement joins TRBV20-1 to TRBJ2-7; 11 bases align to TRBD1. This CDR3 has 15 residues. With V trimmed by 0 bases and J by 4 bases, 5 bases remained unmatched. Germline V gene data show CDR1 as DFQATT and CDR2 as SNEGSKA (reference sequence). This CDR3 is CSARDRDRGRYEQYF. For the CDR3, the DNA is TGCAGTGCTAGAGATCGGGACAGGGGGAGGTACGAGCAGTACTTC.

The V and J genes are TRBV4-3 and TRBJ1-5; perhaps TRBD1 as D (5 bases). The CDR3 is 13 amino acids. V lost 1 base to trimming and J lost 6 bases, with 7 bases between them. The germline CDR1 and CDR2 sequences are LGHNA and YSLEER. CDR3 amino acids: CASSQARGQPQHF. CDR3 bases: TGCGCCAGCAGCCAAGCAAGGGGTCAGCCCCAGCATTTT.

This clonotype was detected only a few times. V and J are TRBV24-1 and TRBJ2-2; the D gene is possibly TRBD1 (6 bases). Trimming took 2 bases from V and 1 from J, leaving 10 bases between them. The CDR3 covers 16 residues. Germline V gene data show CDR1 as KGHDR and CDR2 as SFDVKD. This chain's CDR3 is CATSDWDTLNTGELFF. As DNA, the CDR3 is TGTGCCACCAGTGATTGGGACACTTTGAACACCGGGGAGCTGTTTTTT.

This clonotype was seen ten or more times. J is TRBJ2-3 and V is TRBV20-1; 12 bases are a match to TRBD2. The CDR3 is made up of 15 amino acids. J was trimmed by 0 bases and V by 6 bases; bases with no gene match: 4. CDR1 is DFQATT and CDR2 is SNEGSKA in the germline V gene (reference sequence). CDR3 DNA: TGCAGTGCCACTCTAGCGGGGGGGAGCACAGATACGCAGTATTTT. Protein sequence: CSATLAGGSTDTQYF.

V is TRBV12-3 or TRBV12-4 and J is TRBJ2-3; 8 positions agree with TRBD1. The CDR3 sequence is 16 residues long. Trimming removed 4 bases from V and 4 bases from J; junction bases left unmatched: 10. The CDR3 DNA follows: TGTGCCAGCAGTTGGGGAACTAGCAGGGGGCCAGATACGCAGTATTTT. It encodes CASSWGTSRGPDTQYF.

This clonotype appeared a few times. J is TRBJ2-1 and V is TRBV28; 8 nucleotides align to TRBD1. The length of the CDR3 is 16 residues. The J segment lost 6 bases and the V segment lost 6 bases, leaving 13 bases of the junction unmatched. Germline CDR1 reads MDHEN; CDR2 reads SYDVKM. The CDR3 DNA follows: TGTGCCAGCAGCGGAGGAGCTGGACAGGGCGGCAATGAGCAGTTCTTC. It is translated as CASSGGAGQGGNEQFF.

The chain has TRBV7-2 and TRBJ2-7; no clear D gene. The ends were cut back, 0 bases at V and 2 bases at J, with 11 bases in the middle. Germline V gene lookup returns CDR1 SGHTA and CDR2 FQGNSA. The CDR3 runs 15 residues. CDR3 sequence reads: CASSLAPFRTYEQYF. For the CDR3, the DNA is TGTGCCAGCAGCTTAGCGCCGTTTAGGACCTACGAGCAGTACTTC.

J is TRBJ2-1 and V is TRBV20-1; a weak D match, TRBD1 (5 bases). V was clipped by 6 bases and J by 0 bases, with 12 bases between them. Germline lookup yields CDR1 DFQATT and CDR2 SNEGSKA (reference sequence). CDR3 size: 14 residues. CDR3 in DNA: TGCAGTGCCCCGTCCAGGGTCTCCTACAATGAGCAGTTCTTC. Its translation is CSAPSRVSYNEQFF.

This clonotype was counted a few times. V is TRBV6-5 and J is TRBJ1-2; no clear D gene. V lost 6 bases and J 3 bases, leaving 11 bases between the germline ends. This CDR3 region has 13 residues. Germline CDR1 reads MNHEY; CDR2 reads SVGAGI. CDR3 amino acids: CASSLTFYYGYTF. In nucleotides, the CDR3 is TGTGCCAGCAGCCTTACGTTTTACTATGGCTACACCTTC.

This clonotype was recorded a few times. The chain links TRBV4-3 to TRBJ2-5, with D perhaps matching TRBD1 (5 bases). Germline V gives CDR1 LGHNA, CDR2 YSLEER. The CDR3 totals 14 residues. Deletions cut 5 bases from V and 0 bases from J, with 10 bases between. In DNA form, the CDR3 reads TGCGCCAGCAGCACCTCCAGGGACCAAGAGACCCAGTACTTC. Protein: CASSTSRDQETQYF.

This clonotype was seen a few times. The J gene is TRBJ1-2, the V gene TRBV7-2, with 7 bases fitting TRBD1. Per germline, CDR1 SGHTA and CDR2 FQGNSA. The CDR3 is made up of 13 amino acids. Unmatched junction bases numbered 3, after V lost 4 bases and J lost 4 bases. The CDR3: CASSSRQGYGYTF. The CDR3 nucleotides read TGTGCCAGCAGCTCAAGACAGGGCTATGGCTACACCTTC.

The chain recombines TRBV6-1 with TRBJ1-6; D uncertain. CDR3 length: 19 amino acids. Trimming removed 6 bases from V and 0 bases from J, with 21 bases in between. Germline V gene sequence: CDR1 MNHNS, CDR2 SASEGT. The CDR3 nucleotides read TGTGCCAGCAGAGGGAGACCCGGACGCCTGAGCTCCTATAATTCACCCCTCCACTTT. It codes for CASRGRPGRLSSYNSPLHF.

This clonotype was detected a few times. The genes are TRBV5-1 and TRBJ1-1; no definite D call. CDR1 and CDR2 (germline): SGHRS, YFSETQ. The CDR3 consists of 14 residues. Deletions cut 0 bases from V and 5 bases from J, with 11 bases between. The CDR3 loop reads CASSLAVAGTEAFF. The CDR3 DNA is TGCGCCAGCAGCTTGGCAGTCGCGGGGACTGAAGCTTTCTTT. The whole variable domain, filled in from reference TRBV5-1 and TRBJ1-1, reads KAGVTQTPRYLIKTRGQQVTLSCSPISGHRSVSWYQQTPGQGLQFLFEYFSETQRNKGNFPGRFSGRQFSNSRSEMNVSTLELGDSALYLCASSLAVAGTEAFFGQGTRLTVV.

V usage is TRBV7-3 and J usage is TRBJ2-3; maybe TRBD2 (5 bases). The length of the CDR3 is 13 residues. From germline, CDR1 is SGHTA and CDR2 FQGTGA. Trimming removed 5 bases from V and 3 bases from J, with 9 bases in between. The CDR3 DNA is TGTGCCAGCAGCGCCGGGATTACAGATACGCAGTATTTT. Translating gives CASSAGITDTQYF. Drawing the rest from reference TRBV7-3 and TRBJ2-3, the complete variable domain is GAGVSQTPSNKVTEKGKYVELRCDPISGHTALYWYRQSLGQGPEFLIYFQGTGAADDSGLPNDRFFAVRPEGSVSTLKIQRTERGDSAVYLCASSAGITDTQYFGPGTRLTVL.

This clonotype has just a few counts. The chain employs TRBV4-2 and TRBJ1-1; D is uncertain. The ends were cut back, 1 base at V and 6 bases at J, with 9 bases in the middle. The CDR3 loop spans 13 amino acids. Germline V gene sequence: CDR1 LGHNA, CDR2 YNFKEQ. CDR3 region: CASSQVLGAEAFF. The CDR3 DNA sequence: TGTGCCAGCAGCCAAGTTCTGGGCGCTGAAGCTTTCTTT.